This TCR beta chain was profiled in a study of cytomegalovirus exposure and HLA in healthy donors. The protocol was immunoSEQ multiplex PCR, while the TCRdb copy is restricted to in-frame clones and leaves out a portion. The table records 66,000 or so clones, 95% to 98% of them present only once. V was pared by 2 bases and J by 0 bases, with 11 bases between. This CDR3 spans 16 amino acids. The germline gives CDR1 SGHTA, CDR2 FQGTGA. The sequenced sample was PBMCs. The chain carries TRBV7-3 and TRBJ2-1; D possibly corresponds to TRBD2 (6 bases). The origin of this receptor is a woman in her late teens or twenties in good health and CMV-seropositive. The CDR3 region is CASSLGTPSSYNEQFF. In DNA, the CDR3 is TGTGCCAGCAGCTTAGGGACTCCCAGCTCCTACAATGAGCAGTTCTTC.